The clone carrying this TCR beta chain was counted a few times. No antigen is known for it. Individual cDNA molecules (in the library) carried attached unique molecular identifiers. MiXCR, run by TCRdb on the RACE reads, gives a single entry per CDR3 protein. The table includes around 190,000 distinct CDR3 sequences, approximately 20% detected once. From germline, CDR1 is SEHNR and CDR2 FQNEAQ (reference sequence). The CDR3 is 18 residues long. V lost 4 bases and J lost 5; bases outside the gene matches: 10. This sample's time point: patch test 1, 2 weeks after DPC sensitization. Specified treatment: therapeutic diphenylcyclopropenone sensitization with weekly scalp DPC. These data belong to a study of human T cells and chemical hapten exposure. Study context: Alopecia areata, totalis or universalis affected patients who were mostly female.

General study findings and limits: Expanded TCRs made up significantly more big CDR3 similarity clusters than controls did. Since the donors had alopecia, their immune response may not be the same as that of healthy people.

The clonotype was recovered from a woman in her 50s with alopecia areata. Some clones in this sample may be carry-over from other donors' samples. The sequences come from whole blood, collected in connection with sensitization to the hapten diphenylcyclopropenone (DPC). V usage is TRBV7-9 and J usage is TRBJ2-5, with 16 positions matching TRBD2. CDR3 nucleotides: TGTGCCAGCAGCTCCGGGACTAGCGGGAGGGCCGGAGGGGAGACCCAGTACTTC. Its protein is CASSSGTSGRAGGETQYF.